This TCR beta chain was recovered during a study of cytomegalovirus exposure and HLA in healthy donors. The PCR contained 60 Vbeta and 13 Jbeta primers. Produced via immunoSEQ multiplex PCR; TCRdb's table is partial and in-frame only. Among around 170,000 clones listed, 78% were seen once. The germline CDR1 and CDR2 sequences are SGDLS and YYNGEE. The length of the CDR3 is 16 residues. The germline V and J ends were trimmed by 0 bases and 6 bases, with 15 bases remaining between them. Whole-study findings and limits: Sequencing artifact likely explains a cluster of highly shared sequence variants.

About this clone: Antigen specificity is unknown.

The chain uses TRBV9 and TRBJ2-2; a possible D gene is TRBD2 (5 bases). Specimen: PBMCs. This sequence originates from a woman aged 45-59 years in good health and CMV-seropositive. The DNA of the CDR3 is TGTGCCAGCAGCGTAGGGACTCCCATGGCCTCCGGGGAGCTGTTTTTT. Translating it yields CASSVGTPMASGELFF. Full variable domain (remainder filled in from reference TRBV9 and TRBJ2-2): DSGVTQTPKHLITATGQRVTLRCSPRSGDLSVYWYQQSLDQGLQFLIQYYNGEERAKGNILERFSAQQFPDLHSELNLSSLELGDSALYFCASSVGTPMASGELFFGEGSRLTVL.